The rows below give T cell receptor beta chains drawn from one sample of a study of T cell repertoires in cytomegalovirus infection. Each CDR3 protein is one row after TCRdb ran MiXCR on the reads. The sample holds about 490,000 distinct CDR3 sequences, approximately 11% seen once. The source material was PBMCs. The receptors stem from a human donor in good health (CMV status not recorded). Some clones in this sample may be carry-over from other donors' samples. Both conserved end residues are part of each CDR3. The D gene is left open where the match is weak. Expanded clones are given a class, and other clones once, few, many or no size at all.

many TRBJ2-2 TRBV11-2 - CASSLGGGRFAVSTGELFF TGTGCCAGCAGCTTAGGGGGGGGGCGCTTTGCAGTGAGCACCGGGGAGCTGTTTTTT
many TRBJ1-3 TRBV29-1 - CSVRGIAGDSMSSGNTIYF TGCAGCGTTCGCGGGATCGCGGGGGACTCCATGAGCTCTGGAAACACCATATATTTT
- TRBJ1-1 TRBV3-1 - CASSAPQGNTEAFF TGTGCCAGCAGCGCCCCCCAGGGTAACACTGAAGCTTTCTTT
many TRBJ2-3 TRBV7-9 - CASSRWRGTSTDTQYF TGTGCCAGCAGCCGCTGGAGGGGGACGAGCACAGATACGCAGTATTTT
many TRBJ1-1 TRBV5-1 - CASSLGRGNTEAFF TGCGCCAGCAGCTTGGGCAGGGGGAACACTGAAGCTTTCTTT
many TRBJ2-7 TRBV7-9 TRBD2 CASSPGLLGEQYF TGTGCCAGCAGCCCGGGACTACTGGGCGAGCAGTACTTC
many TRBJ1-5 TRBV9 - CASSVDPDSNQPQHF TGTGCCAGCAGCGTAGATCCAGATAGCAATCAGCCCCAGCATTTT
- TRBJ1-1 TRBV9 - CASSVGEGLKNTEAFF TGTGCCAGCAGCGTAGGGGAGGGGCTGAAGAACACTGAAGCTTTCTTT
many TRBJ2-7 TRBV2 - CASSEESGGYEQYF TGTGCCAGCAGTGAAGAGAGTGGGGGCTACGAGCAGTACTTC
few TRBJ2-7 TRBV20-1 - CSARNRDSNYEQYF TGCAGCGCAAGAAACAGGGACTCCAACTACGAGCAGTACTTC
many TRBJ2-1 TRBV20-1 - CSARDPTRKEQFF TGCAGTGCTAGAGATCCGACTAGGAAAGAGCAGTTCTTC
many TRBJ2-1 TRBV20-1 TRBD2 CSASGSSSGLAGALYNEQFF TGCAGTGCTAGTGGGTCTTCATCGGGACTAGCGGGAGCCCTATACAATGAGCAGTTCTTC
many TRBJ2-3 TRBV10-3 - CAIRLGTDTQYF TGTGCCATTCGACTAGGCACAGATACGCAGTATTTT
many TRBJ1-4 TRBV6-6 - CASSRAGGGNDEKLFF TGTGCCAGCAGCCGAGCGGGGGGGGGGAACGATGAAAAACTGTTTTTT